Listed below are T cell receptor beta chains from one sample, sequenced in a study of neoadjuvant anti-PD-1 for oral cavity cancer. Sequencing used immunoSEQ multiplex PCR; TCRdb keeps in-frame clones, though not all of them. The sample has about 14,000 clones, 66% seen once. Specimen: PBMCs, collected before nivolumab (anti-PD-1) treatment. These receptors were taken from a person between 40 and 85 years old with oral cavity squamous cell carcinoma. Both conserved end residues are part of each CDR3. A D gene is named only where the DNA matches it firmly. Part of the rows lack a size; the others show once, few, many or a class for expanded clones.

d_call,clone_size,j_call,cdr3_length,v_call,cdr3_aa,cdr3_nt
NA,NA,TRBJ1-6,17,TRBV27,CASSFSLRVSYNSPLHF,TGTGCCAGCAGTTTTAGTTTGAGGGTCTCCTATAATTCACCCCTCCACTTT
NA,NA,TRBJ2-5,14,TRBV5-1,CASKQGRMEETQYF,TGCGCCAGCAAGCAGGGCCGCATGGAGGAGACCCAGTACTTC
NA,few,TRBJ1-1,12,TRBV30,CAWSGGPTEAFF,TGTGCCTGGAGTGGGGGCCCCACTGAAGCTTTCTTT
NA,NA,TRBJ2-7,13,TRBV11-3,CASSLGASYEQYF,TGTGCCAGCAGCTTAGGGGCATCCTACGAGCAGTACTTC
TRBD1,NA,TRBJ1-5,14,TRBV2,CASSTGDYNQPQHF,TGTGCCAGCAGCACAGGGGACTACAATCAGCCCCAGCATTTT
TRBD1,few,TRBJ2-7,13,TRBV29-1,CSVDGTDSYEQYF,TGCAGCGTTGACGGGACAGATAGCTACGAGCAGTACTTC
NA,NA,TRBJ2-1,14,TRBV5-1,CASSLDRAGNEQFF,TGCGCCAGCAGCTTGGACCGAGCGGGCAATGAGCAGTTCTTC
TRBD1,NA,TRBJ1-2,16,TRBV5-1,CASSFGTGGSNYGYTF,TGCGCCAGCAGCTTTGGGACAGGGGGCTCTAACTATGGCTACACCTTC
NA,few,TRBJ2-5,14,TRBV5-4,CASSSPRSPETQYF,TGTGCCAGCAGCTCACCGAGGAGCCCAGAGACCCAGTACTTC
TRBD2,NA,TRBJ2-5,15,TRBV7-8,CASSLELAGDQTQYF,TGTGCCAGCAGCTTAGAACTAGCGGGGGACCAGACCCAGTACTTC
NA,NA,TRBJ1-6,14,TRBV9,CASSNGGFDSPLHF,TGTGCCAGCTCAAATGGTGGTTTCGATTCACCCCTCCACTTT
NA,medium-sized,TRBJ1-1,14,TRBV6-1,CASRNRELNTEAFF,TGTGCCAGCAGAAACAGGGAGCTGAACACTGAAGCTTTCTTT
NA,NA,TRBJ1-4,15,TRBV5-1,CASSLTGATNEKLFF,TGCGCCAGCAGCTTAACAGGAGCAACTAATGAAAAACTGTTTTTT
NA,few,TRBJ2-7,14,TRBV7-9,CASSLRDKSYEQYF,TGTGCCAGCAGCTTAAGGGACAAGTCCTACGAGCAGTACTTC
TRBD1,NA,TRBJ2-7,14,TRBV6-4,CASPLEGAHYEQYF,TGTGCCAGCCCACTAGAGGGGGCCCACTACGAGCAGTACTTC
NA,NA,TRBJ1-1,14,TRBV19,CASRVHLLNTEAFF,TGTGCCAGCCGCGTACATTTACTGAACACTGAAGCTTTCTTT
NA,few,TRBJ2-6,17,TRBV10-2,CASRKGVANSGANVLTF,TGCGCCAGCAGAAAGGGGGTTGCTAACTCTGGGGCCAACGTCCTGACTTTC
NA,NA,TRBJ1-2,16,TRBV19,CASSKRGAGAVDGYTF,TGTGCCAGTAGTAAGAGGGGCGCAGGGGCGGTGGATGGCTACACCTTC
TRBD1,NA,TRBJ1-1,13,TRBV5-4,CASSLQGGTEAFF,TGTGCCAGCAGTTTACAGGGGGGCACTGAAGCTTTCTTT
NA,NA,TRBJ2-3,13,TRBV19,CASKQGSTDTQYF,TGTGCCAGTAAGCAGGGAAGCACAGATACGCAGTATTTT
TRBD2,once,TRBJ2-5,19,TRBV11-2,CASSLEGTSGASRGETQYF,TGTGCCAGCAGCTTAGAGGGGACTAGCGGGGCCTCTCGGGGGGAGACCCAGTACTTC
TRBD1,NA,TRBJ1-1,13,TRBV7-8,CASLTGMNTEAFF,TGTGCCAGCTTGACAGGGATGAACACTGAAGCTTTCTTT
NA,NA,TRBJ2-7,12,TRBV5-1,CASSLTQHEQYF,TGCGCCAGCTCATTGACACAACACGAGCAGTACTTC
NA,NA,TRBJ2-5,11,TRBV7-9,CASTPKETQYF,TGTGCCAGCACCCCCAAAGAGACCCAGTACTTC
TRBD2,NA,TRBJ2-5,15,TRBV5-6,CASSLTSGGKETQYF,TGTGCCAGCAGCCTCACTAGCGGAGGAAAAGAGACCCAGTACTTC
NA,NA,TRBJ1-3,15,TRBV6-1,CASTSTGFSGNTIYF,TGTGCCAGCACTTCCACAGGGTTCTCTGGAAACACCATATATTTT
TRBD1,NA,TRBJ1-1,14,TRBV5-1,CASSQQGGSTEAFF,TGCGCCAGCAGCCAGCAGGGGGGGAGCACTGAAGCTTTCTTT
NA,NA,TRBJ1-1,14,TRBV19,CASSMGTRGAEAFF,TGTGCCAGTAGTATGGGCACCCGTGGGGCTGAAGCTTTCTTT
TRBD2,few,TRBJ2-5,17,TRBV7-9,CASSPVGRREREETQYF,TGTGCCAGCAGCCCCGTAGGGCGGCGGGAGAGGGAAGAGACCCAGTACTTC
NA,few,TRBJ2-4,17,TRBV19,CASSPKGQAADKNIQYF,TGTGCCAGTAGTCCTAAGGGGCAGGCCGCCGACAAAAACATTCAGTACTTC
NA,NA,TRBJ1-1,12,TRBV18,CATAAEGPEAFF,TGTGCCACCGCGGCGGAGGGCCCTGAAGCTTTCTTT
NA,once,TRBJ1-1,14,TRBV10-3,CAISDPGANTEAFF,TGTGCCATCAGTGACCCGGGAGCGAACACTGAAGCTTTCTTT
TRBD2,NA,TRBJ2-1,16,TRBV15,CATSRVTSGNAHEQFF,TGTGCCACCAGCAGGGTAACTAGCGGGAACGCGCATGAGCAGTTCTTC
TRBD2,NA,TRBJ2-1,16,TRBV9,CASSEGLAGGANEQFF,TGTGCCAGCAGCGAGGGACTAGCGGGAGGGGCCAATGAGCAGTTCTTC
NA,NA,TRBJ1-4,14,TRBV7-8,CASRSRSTNEKLFF,TGTGCCAGCAGGTCACGGAGCACTAATGAAAAACTGTTTTTT
NA,few,TRBJ2-7,10,TRBV7-3,CASTGGEQYF,TGTGCCAGCACCGGAGGAGAGCAGTACTTC
TRBD1,NA,TRBJ1-3,15,TRBV5-1,CASSLGQGHGNTIYF,TGCGCCAGCAGCTTGGGACAGGGACATGGAAACACCATATATTTT